This T cell receptor (beta chain) came from a study of identical twins. This clonotype turned up a few times. Trimming cost V 6 bases and J 10 bases, with 16 bases left between them. Germline CDR1 reads DFQATT; CDR2 reads SNEGSKA (reference sequence). This CDR3 has 12 amino acids. Template switching supplied a universal primer site; unique molecular identifiers were carried on the cDNA. TCRdb processed the 5' RACE reads anew with MiXCR; each CDR3 protein has one entry. The repertoire holds 400,000 to 650,000 distinct CDR3 sequences, around 20% seen once, with 0.8% to 1% in the top ten. The same sample was also used in a study of T cells expressing NK-cell markers. That paper adds: Sorted CD3+CD56+NKG2C+, CD3+CD56+NKG2C- and CD3+CD56-NKG2C+ T cells provided the TCR beta repertoires.

The V gene is TRBV20-1, the J gene TRBJ2-1, with D perhaps assigned TRBD1 or TRBD2 (5 bases each). This receptor was taken from a woman under 30 in good health. Sequenced sample: CD4+ T cells sorted from blood. CDR3 sequence reads: CSAKPGRGEQFF. DNA for the CDR3: TGCAGTGCAAAACCGGGACGCGGGGAGCAGTTCTTC.